This T cell receptor (beta chain) stems from a study of T cells in Graves' hyperthyroidism and ophthalmopathy. This clonotype was counted only a few times. Amplification targeted TCR beta CDR3 regions from RNA transcripts. A first-round RT-PCR of the TCR CDR3 used the HTBI primer set. TCRdb independently ran MiXCR on the multiplex PCR reads; one entry per CDR3 protein. In the table there are some 720,000 distinct CDR3 sequences, 15% to 20% of which are singletons. V dropped 6 bases and J dropped 4 bases, with 15 bases sitting between them. This CDR3 has 13 amino acids. The germline V gene has CDR1 DFQATT and CDR2 SNEGSKA (reference sequence).

The rearrangement joins TRBV20-1 to TRBJ2-5, with TRBD2 as a possible D gene (6 bases). The sequence came from a man aged 18 to 30 with Graves' hyperthyroidism. The specimen was blood. CDR3 sequence: CSAQRQGGETQYF. In DNA, the CDR3 is TGCAGTGCCCAACGGCAGGGAGGAGAGACCCAGTACTTC.